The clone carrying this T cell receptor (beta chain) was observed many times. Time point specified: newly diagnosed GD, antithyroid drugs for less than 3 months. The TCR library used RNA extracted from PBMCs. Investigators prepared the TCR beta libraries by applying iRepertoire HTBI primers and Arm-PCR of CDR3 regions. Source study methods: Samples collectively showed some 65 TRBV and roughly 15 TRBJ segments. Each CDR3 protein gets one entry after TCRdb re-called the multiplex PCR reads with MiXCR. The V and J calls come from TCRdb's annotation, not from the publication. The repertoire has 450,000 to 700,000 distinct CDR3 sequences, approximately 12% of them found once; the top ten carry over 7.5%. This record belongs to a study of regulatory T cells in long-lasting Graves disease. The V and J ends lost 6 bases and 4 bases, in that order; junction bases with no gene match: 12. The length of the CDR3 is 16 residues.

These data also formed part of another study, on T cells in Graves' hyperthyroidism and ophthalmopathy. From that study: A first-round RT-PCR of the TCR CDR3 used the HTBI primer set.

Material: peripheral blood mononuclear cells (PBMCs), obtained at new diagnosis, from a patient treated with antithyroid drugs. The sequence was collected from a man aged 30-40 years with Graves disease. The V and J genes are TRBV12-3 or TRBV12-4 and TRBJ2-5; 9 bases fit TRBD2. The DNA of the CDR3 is TGTGCCAGCAGCGGACTAGCGACCGCACTGGGAGAGACCCAGTACTTC. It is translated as CASSGLATALGETQYF.